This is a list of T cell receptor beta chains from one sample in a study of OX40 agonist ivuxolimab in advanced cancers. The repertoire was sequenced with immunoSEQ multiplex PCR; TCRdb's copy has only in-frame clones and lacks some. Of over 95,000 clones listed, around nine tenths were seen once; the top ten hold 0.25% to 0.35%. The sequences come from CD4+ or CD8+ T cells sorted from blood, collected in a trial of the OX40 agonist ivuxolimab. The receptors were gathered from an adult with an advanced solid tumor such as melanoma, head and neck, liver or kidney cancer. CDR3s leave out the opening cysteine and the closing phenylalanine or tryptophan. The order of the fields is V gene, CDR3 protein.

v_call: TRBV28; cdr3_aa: ASSFIGNYGYT
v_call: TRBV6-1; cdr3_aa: ASITGWGSYQPQH
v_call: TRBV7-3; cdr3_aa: ASSLTGQGTNEQF
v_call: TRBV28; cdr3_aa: ASSVRAGTGRLRNTIY
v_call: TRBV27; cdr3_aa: ASSLKLVGTSDSYEQY
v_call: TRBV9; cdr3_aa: ASSEQASSYNEQF
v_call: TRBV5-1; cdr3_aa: ASSPGNSGSQETQY
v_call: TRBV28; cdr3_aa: ASSRVGQGLNEKLF
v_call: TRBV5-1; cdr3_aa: ASSTGTGPYTEAF
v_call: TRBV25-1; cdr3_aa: ASSEGLNTDTQY
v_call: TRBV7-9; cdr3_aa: ASSLGTAGTEAF
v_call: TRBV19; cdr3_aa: ASRPTPKAGELF
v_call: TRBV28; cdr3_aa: ASSLVTGGAEKLF
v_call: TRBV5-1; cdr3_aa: ASRRGTGSRAGELF
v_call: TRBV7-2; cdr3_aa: ASSLAGRGQEAF
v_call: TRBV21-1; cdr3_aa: ASSKALKRRNGSDIHTGELF
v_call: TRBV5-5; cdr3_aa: ASSLELLSYEQY
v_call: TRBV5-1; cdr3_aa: ASSPPEGVTAKNIQY
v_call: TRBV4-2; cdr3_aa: ASSQAHSTDTQY
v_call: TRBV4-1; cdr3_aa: ASSHLTAAYNEQF
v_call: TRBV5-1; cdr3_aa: ASSLGSGGQNIQY
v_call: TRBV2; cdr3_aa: ASSESGAPNEKLF
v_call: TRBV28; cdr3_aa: ASSSGGETNEKLF
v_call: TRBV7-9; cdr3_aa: ASSLFESEFGETQY
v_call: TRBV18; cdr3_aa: ASSSGQTSRNEQF
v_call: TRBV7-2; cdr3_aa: ASKLGPTDTQY
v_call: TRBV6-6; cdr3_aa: ASSYRGQSQPQH
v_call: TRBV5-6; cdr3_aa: ASSWGDRLQETQY